This entry describes one T cell receptor beta chain. Its antigen is not known. This sample is part of a study of shared clonotypes between healthy human individuals. Points from the study as a whole: Memory subsets generally showed lower estimated richness than naive subsets. The sole specimen, blood, was sampled, and tissue repertoires likely differ. It was the few donors that limited the genetic and exposure-history diversity represented.

The length of the CDR3 is 21 residues. Germline values: CDR1 LGHNA, CDR2 YSLEER. V shed 1 base and J 0 bases; nucleotides not matched to a gene: 15. Using 200 ng DNA, around 30,000 T cell genomes, the sorted-subset replicate PCRs were run. The assay was immunoSEQ multiplex PCR, and TCRdb's table has in-frame clones only and misses some. The sample comprises roughly 2,500,000 clones, 80% to 95% of which are singletons, and approximately 0.35% rests with the top ten. This chain links TRBV4-3 with TRBJ2-1; TRBD2 matches 10 bases. Sample: naive CD4+ T cells from PBMCs. The subset denotes: CD45RA+ positively selected. This TCR derives from a man between 18 and 29 years old in good health. Some clones in this sample may be carry-over from other donors' samples. CDR3 sequence reads: CASSQVGASGGYRGSYNEQFF. The CDR3 DNA sequence: TGCGCCAGCAGCCAAGTGGGGGCTAGCGGGGGTTATCGGGGCTCCTACAATGAGCAGTTCTTC.